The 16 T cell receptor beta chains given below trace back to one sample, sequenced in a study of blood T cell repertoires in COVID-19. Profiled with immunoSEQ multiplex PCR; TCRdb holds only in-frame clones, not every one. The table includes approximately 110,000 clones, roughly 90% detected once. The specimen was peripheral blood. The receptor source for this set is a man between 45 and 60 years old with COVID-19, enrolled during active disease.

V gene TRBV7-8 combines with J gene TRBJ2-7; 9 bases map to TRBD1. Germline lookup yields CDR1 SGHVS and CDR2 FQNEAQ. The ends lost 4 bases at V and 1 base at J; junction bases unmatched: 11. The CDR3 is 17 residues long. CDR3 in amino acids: CASSSLGQGHISYEQYF. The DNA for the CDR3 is TGTGCCAGCAGCTCCCTCGGACAGGGGCATATTTCCTACGAGCAGTACTTC.

CDR3 sequence reads: CASSRDQGSYEQYF. The CDR3 nucleotides are TGTGCCAGCAGCAGAGATCAGGGCTCCTACGAGCAGTACTTC. The chain carries TRBV7-9 and TRBJ2-7, with D perhaps TRBD1 (5 bases). V shed 5 bases and J shed 0 bases, with 11 bases lying between them. CDR3 length: 14 amino acids. CDR1 SEHNR and CDR2 FQNEAQ come from the germline V gene (reference sequence).

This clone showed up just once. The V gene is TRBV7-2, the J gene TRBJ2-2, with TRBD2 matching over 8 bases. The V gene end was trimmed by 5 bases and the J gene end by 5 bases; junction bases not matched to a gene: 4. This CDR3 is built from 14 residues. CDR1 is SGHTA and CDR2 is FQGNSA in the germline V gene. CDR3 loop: CASSDGGGTGELFF. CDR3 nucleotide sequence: TGTGCCAGCAGCGACGGCGGGGGGACCGGGGAGCTGTTTTTT.

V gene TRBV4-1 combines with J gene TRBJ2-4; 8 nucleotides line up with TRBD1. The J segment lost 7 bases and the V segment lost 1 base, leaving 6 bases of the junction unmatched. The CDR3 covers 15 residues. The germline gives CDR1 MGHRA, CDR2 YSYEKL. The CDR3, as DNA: TGCGCCAGCAGCCAAGGATACCGACAGGGGAACATTCAGTACTTC. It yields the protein CASSQGYRQGNIQYF.

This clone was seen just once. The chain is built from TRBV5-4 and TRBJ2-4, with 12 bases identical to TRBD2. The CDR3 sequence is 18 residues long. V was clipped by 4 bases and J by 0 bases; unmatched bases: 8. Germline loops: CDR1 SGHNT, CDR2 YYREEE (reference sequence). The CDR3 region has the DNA TGTGCCAGCAGCACCCCGCTAGCGGGAGGGAGAGCCAAAAACATTCAGTACTTC. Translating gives CASSTPLAGGRAKNIQYF.

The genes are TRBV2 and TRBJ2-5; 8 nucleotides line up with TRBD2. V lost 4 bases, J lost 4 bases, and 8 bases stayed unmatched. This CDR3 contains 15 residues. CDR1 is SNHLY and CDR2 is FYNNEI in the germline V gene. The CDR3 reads CASSADRLASETQYF. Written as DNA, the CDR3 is TGTGCCAGCAGTGCAGACCGACTAGCGTCAGAGACCCAGTACTTC. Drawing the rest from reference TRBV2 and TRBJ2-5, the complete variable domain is EPEVTQTPSHQVTQMGQEVILRCVPISNHLYFYWYRQILGQKVEFLVSFYNNEISEKSEIFDDQFSVERPDGSNFTLKIRSTKLEDSAMYFCASSADRLASETQYFGPGTRLLVL.

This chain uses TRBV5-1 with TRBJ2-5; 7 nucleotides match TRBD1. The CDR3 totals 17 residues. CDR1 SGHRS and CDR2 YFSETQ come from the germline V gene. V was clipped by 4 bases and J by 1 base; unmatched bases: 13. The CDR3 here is CASSGPGKQGTQETQYF. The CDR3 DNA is TGCGCCAGCAGCGGTCCAGGTAAACAGGGGACCCAAGAGACCCAGTACTTC.

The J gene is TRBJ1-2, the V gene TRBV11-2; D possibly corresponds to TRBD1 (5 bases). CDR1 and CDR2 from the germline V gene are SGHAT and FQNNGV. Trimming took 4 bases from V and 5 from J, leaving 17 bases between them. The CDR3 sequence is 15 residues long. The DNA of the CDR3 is TGTGCCAGCAGCTCCCGAGGGGAGGCAGGGTATGGCTACACCTTC. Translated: CASSSRGEAGYGYTF. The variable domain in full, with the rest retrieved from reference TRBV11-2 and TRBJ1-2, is EAGVAQSPRYKIIEKRQSVAFWCNPISGHATLYWYQQILGQGPKLLIQFQNNGVVDDSQLPKDRFSAERLKGVDSTLKIQPAKLEDSAVYLCASSSRGEAGYGYTFGSGTRLTVV.

The CDR3 reads CASSPNFRDTTGELFF. CDR3 bases: TGTGCCAGCTCACCAAACTTCCGGGACACCACCGGGGAGCTGTTTTTT. The chain combines TRBV18 with TRBJ2-2, with D tentatively TRBD1 (6 bases). The CDR3 sequence is 16 residues long. Per germline, CDR1 KGHSH and CDR2 LQKENI. Trimming stripped 2 bases from V and 4 bases from J, with 14 bases between.

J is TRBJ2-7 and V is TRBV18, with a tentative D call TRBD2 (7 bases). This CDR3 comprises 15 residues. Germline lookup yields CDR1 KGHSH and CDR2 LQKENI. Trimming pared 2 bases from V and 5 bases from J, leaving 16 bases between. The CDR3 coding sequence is TGTGCCAGCTCACCATTATCGGGGGGCGTAAACGAGCAGTACTTC. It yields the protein CASSPLSGGVNEQYF.

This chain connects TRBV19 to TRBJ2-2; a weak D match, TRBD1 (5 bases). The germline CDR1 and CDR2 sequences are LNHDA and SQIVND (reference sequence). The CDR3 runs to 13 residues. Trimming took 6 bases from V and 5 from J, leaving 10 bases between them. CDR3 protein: CASRLRTTGELFF. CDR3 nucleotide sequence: TGTGCCAGTAGACTTCGGACAACCGGGGAGCTGTTTTTT.

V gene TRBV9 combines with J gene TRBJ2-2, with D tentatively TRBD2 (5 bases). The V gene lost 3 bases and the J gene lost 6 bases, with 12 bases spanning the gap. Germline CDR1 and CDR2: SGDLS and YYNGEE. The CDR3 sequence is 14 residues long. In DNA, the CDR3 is TGTGCCAGCAGCGCCGGGGAGTGGGCCGGGGAGCTGTTTTTT. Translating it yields CASSAGEWAGELFF.

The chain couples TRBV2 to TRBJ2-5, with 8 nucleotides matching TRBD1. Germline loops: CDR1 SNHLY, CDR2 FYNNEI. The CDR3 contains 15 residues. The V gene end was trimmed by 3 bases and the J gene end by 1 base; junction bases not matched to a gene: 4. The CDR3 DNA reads TGTGCCAGCAGTGACAGGGGGCCCCTCCAAGAGACCCAGTACTTC. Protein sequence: CASSDRGPLQETQYF.

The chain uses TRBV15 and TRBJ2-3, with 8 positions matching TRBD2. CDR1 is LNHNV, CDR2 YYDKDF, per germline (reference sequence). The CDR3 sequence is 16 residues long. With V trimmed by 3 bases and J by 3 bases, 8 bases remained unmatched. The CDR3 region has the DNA TGTGCCACCAGCAGGAGCCCGGGACTAGTAACAGATACGCAGTATTTT. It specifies CATSRSPGLVTDTQYF.

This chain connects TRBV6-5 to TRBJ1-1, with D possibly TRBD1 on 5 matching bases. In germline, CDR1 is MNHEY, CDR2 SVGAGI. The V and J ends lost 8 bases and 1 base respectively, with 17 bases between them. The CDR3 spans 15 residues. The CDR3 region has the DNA TGTGCCAGCGGGGCAGTCTCGCAAGGGAACACTGAAGCTTTCTTT. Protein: CASGAVSQGNTEAFF.

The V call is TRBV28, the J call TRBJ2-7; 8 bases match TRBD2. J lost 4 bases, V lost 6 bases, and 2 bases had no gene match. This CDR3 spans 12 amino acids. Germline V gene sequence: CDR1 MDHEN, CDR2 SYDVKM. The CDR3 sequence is CASSSGGYEQYF. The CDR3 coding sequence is TGTGCCAGCAGCAGCGGGGGTTACGAGCAGTACTTC.